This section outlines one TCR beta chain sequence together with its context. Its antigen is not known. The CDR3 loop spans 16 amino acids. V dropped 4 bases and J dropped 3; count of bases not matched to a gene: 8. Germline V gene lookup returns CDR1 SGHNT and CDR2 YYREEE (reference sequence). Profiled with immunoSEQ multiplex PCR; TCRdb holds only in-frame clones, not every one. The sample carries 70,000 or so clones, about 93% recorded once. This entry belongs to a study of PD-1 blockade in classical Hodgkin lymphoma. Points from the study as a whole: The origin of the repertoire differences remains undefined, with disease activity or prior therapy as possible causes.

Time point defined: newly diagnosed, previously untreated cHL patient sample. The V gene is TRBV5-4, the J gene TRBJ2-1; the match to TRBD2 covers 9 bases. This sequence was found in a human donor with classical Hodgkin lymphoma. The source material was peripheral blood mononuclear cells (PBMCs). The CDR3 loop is CASSLSGGTVYNEQFF. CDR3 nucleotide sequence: TGTGCCAGCAGCCTTAGCGGGGGTACGGTCTACAATGAGCAGTTCTTC. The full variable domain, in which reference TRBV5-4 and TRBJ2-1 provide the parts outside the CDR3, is ETGVTQSPTHLIKTRGQQVTLRCSSQSGHNTVSWYQQALGQGPQFIFQYYREEENGRGNFPPRFSGLQFPNYSSELNVNALELDDSALYLCASSLSGGTVYNEQFFGPGTRLTVL.